This TCR beta chain was retrieved from a study of chemoradiotherapy in HPV16-positive cancers (dated by TCRdb to between 2021 and 2024). As for the study more broadly: Using functional T-cell assays on cells from a couple of HPV16-positive patients, the researchers defined candidate HPV-specific T-cell clones and common TCR motifs. The study asked whether T-cell immunity against the HPV oncoproteins E6 and E7 changes during chemoradiotherapy and whether it affects survival. Next, the candidate HPV-specific TCRs and motifs were followed in TCR repertoires from around 92 patients with HPV-related cancers.

For CDR1 and CDR2, the germline V gene (reference sequence) lists GTSNPN and SVGIG. V is shortened by 2 bases, J by 3 bases, and the region joining them spans 16 bases. Taken from cysteine to phenylalanine, the CDR3 has 16 residues. CDR3 DNA only is kept here, 48 bases in frame from base 1. Concerning this clone itself: It lacks a known antigen. No base-level quality is on record; no much larger clone is a single base apart. Other nucleotide sequences in the sample specify the same CDR3.

Because repertoires were sampled repeatedly during chemoradiotherapy, clonal expansion in the tumor microenvironment could be followed. The library was produced with the immunoSEQ multiplex PCR assay. In its TCRdb copy, this immuneACCESS table keeps in-frame sequences only and misses some clones. Where compared with another copy, unresolved V genes explain less than half of these, and the others have no known cause. The sample includes approximately 32,000 clones, with 89% observed a single time. The leading ten clones occupy 2.5% to 3.5% of the sample. The study at large found these results: The functional definition of HPV-specific T cells was derived from only a couple of HPV16-positive patients, and the survival association was reported for HPV16-positive patients. Expansion of candidate HPV-specific clones and E7-related TCR motifs was observed in the tumor microenvironment during treatment, whereas no such expansion was observed for non-HPV-specific T cells. In HPV16-positive patients, expansion of HPV-responsive T cells during chemoradiotherapy was associated with improved recurrence-free survival.

The clonotype comes from a human donor with HPV-associated anogenital cancer. The chain is encoded by TRBV30 joined to TRBJ2-2, with no confident D gene call. The sequencing here drew on blood, taken from a patient who underwent chemoradiotherapy. The CDR3 corresponds to CAWSNPRLADTGELFF. The DNA reads TGTGCCTGGAGTAACCCCCGGCTGGCAGACACCGGGGAGCTGTTTTTT. Extended through the reference TRBV30 and TRBJ2-2 proteins, this CDR3 yields the full variable domain: SQTIHQWPATLVQPVGSPLSLECTVEGTSNPNLYWYRQAAGRGLQLLFYSVGIGQISSEVPQNLSASRPQDRQFILSSKKLLLSDSGFYLCAWSNPRLADTGELFFGEGSRLTVL.